This TCR beta chain is from a study of early T cells in non-severe SARS-CoV-2 infection listed by TCRdb under 2021. In terms of the full investigation: TCR sequencing used bulk RNA from unsorted whole blood, so alpha and beta chains could not be paired. General study outcomes and caveats: VDJdb matching was skewed toward anti-spike CD8 responses and likely underestimated virus-specific expansions, missing private and CD4 specificities.

According to the germline V gene, CDR1 reads ENHRY and CDR2 reads SYGVKD. The CDR3, cysteine through phenylalanine, is 14 amino acids long. Only CDR3 DNA is held: 42 bases, read in frame from base 1. After removal of 8 bases from V and 0 bases from J, the junction retains 5 bases not matched to a gene. Library preparation employed 5' RACE. Sequencing took place on a NextSeq 500. The TCR library protocol attached unique molecular identifiers to individual cDNA molecules to correct for sequencing error and PCR bias. Sequencing covered both TCR alpha and beta chains, and within each sample the abundances of alpha and beta sequences were tightly co-correlated. The study's processing was this. Decombinator V4 was used to perform V gene, J gene and CDR3 annotation of TCR sequences. Expanded TCRs were defined as changing significantly between any two time points under a Poisson model with p below 0.0001. TCR abundances were normalised to the total number of TCRs sequenced per sample and expressed as counts per million. TRAV1-2 paired with TRAJ12, TRAJ20 or TRAJ33 defined MAIT TCRs, while TRAV10 paired with TRAJ18 defined iNKT TCRs. A search of VDJdb, accessed on 1 November 2021, was run for TCRs annotated to CMV, EBV and SARS-CoV-2, with TCRs annotated for multiple antigens excluded. TCRdb itself trimmed the public reads at Q25 with fastp, ran MiXCR and retained productive beta chains. A single entry per CDR3 protein holds the most common genes and DNA from its merged rows. These V and J calls derive from TCRdb rather than the authors' analysis. The sample includes approximately 81,000 distinct CDR3 sequences, with roughly an eighth observed a single time. The ten largest clonotypes hold about 6% of the sample.

Remarks on this clonotype: No antigen is known for it. The input lacks base qualities; no much larger clone sits a single base away.

Set within a cohort of healthcare workers in London, UK, this nested case-control study involved weekly PCR testing of nasopharyngeal swabs along with blood sampling. Healthcare workers were enrolled in the week of the UK lockdown, from 23 to 31 March 2020, and were followed every week for up to roughly 16 weeks. The sequencing input was whole blood. This sequence originates from an adult who was a healthcare worker with PCR-confirmed SARS-CoV-2 infection or an uninfected control (not recorded which). Here the chain combines TRBV10-3 and TRBJ2-3; 7 bases in the junction line up with TRBD2. The nucleotides read TGTGCCATCTGGGCGGGAGAAAGCACAGATACGCAGTATTTT. Its protein product is CAIWAGESTDTQYF.